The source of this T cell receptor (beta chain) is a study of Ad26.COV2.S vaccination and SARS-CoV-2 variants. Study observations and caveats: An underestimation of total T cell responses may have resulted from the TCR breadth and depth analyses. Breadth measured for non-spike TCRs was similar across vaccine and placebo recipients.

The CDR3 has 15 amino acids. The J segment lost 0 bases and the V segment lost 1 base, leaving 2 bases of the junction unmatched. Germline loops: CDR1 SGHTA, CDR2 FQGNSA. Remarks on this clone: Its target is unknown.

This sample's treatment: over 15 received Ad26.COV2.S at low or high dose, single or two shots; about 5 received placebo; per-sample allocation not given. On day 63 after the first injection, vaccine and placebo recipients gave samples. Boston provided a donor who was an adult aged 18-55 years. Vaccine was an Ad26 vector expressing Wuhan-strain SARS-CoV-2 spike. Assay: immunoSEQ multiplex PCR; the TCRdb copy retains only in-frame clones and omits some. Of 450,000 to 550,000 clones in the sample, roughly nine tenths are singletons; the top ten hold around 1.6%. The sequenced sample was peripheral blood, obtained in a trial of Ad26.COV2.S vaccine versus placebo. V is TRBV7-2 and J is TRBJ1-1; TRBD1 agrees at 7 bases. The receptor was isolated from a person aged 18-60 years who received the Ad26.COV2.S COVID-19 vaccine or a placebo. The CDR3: CASSLDGQVNTEAFF. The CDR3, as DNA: TGTGCCAGCAGCTTAGATGGACAGGTGAACACTGAAGCTTTCTTT.